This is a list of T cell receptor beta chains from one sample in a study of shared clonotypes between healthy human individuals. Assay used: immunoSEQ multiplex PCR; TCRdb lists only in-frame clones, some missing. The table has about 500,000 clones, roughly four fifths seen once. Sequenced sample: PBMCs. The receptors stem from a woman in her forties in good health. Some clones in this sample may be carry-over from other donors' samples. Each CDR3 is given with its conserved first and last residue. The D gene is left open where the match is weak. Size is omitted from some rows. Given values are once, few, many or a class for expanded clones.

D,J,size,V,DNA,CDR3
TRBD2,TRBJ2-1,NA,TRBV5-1,TGCGCCAGCAGTACGACTAGCGGATCAACCTACAATGAGCAGTTCTTC,CASSTTSGSTYNEQFF
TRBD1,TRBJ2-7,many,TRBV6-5,TGTGCCAGCAGTTACGGGACCCCAGGGGGCTCCTACGAGCAGTACTTC,CASSYGTPGGSYEQYF
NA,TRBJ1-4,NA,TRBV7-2,TGTGCCAGCAGCCAGCCCGTGGCGGGCGAAAAACTGTTTTTT,CASSQPVAGEKLFF
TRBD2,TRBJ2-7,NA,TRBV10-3,TGTGCCATCAGTGACCTAGCGGGAGGTGGAAACGAGCAGTACTTC,CAISDLAGGGNEQYF
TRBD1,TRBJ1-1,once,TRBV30,TGTGCCTGGAGTAGATGGACAGGGAGCTCTGAAGCTTTCTTT,CAWSRWTGSSEAFF
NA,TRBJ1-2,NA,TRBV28,TGTGCCAGCAGGGAGGGTTTAAGGTCTAACTATGGCTACACCTTC,CASREGLRSNYGYTF
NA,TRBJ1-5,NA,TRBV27,TGTGCCAGCAGCCGAGGAACCCAGGGCCTCGGTTCGCCCCAGCATTTT,CASSRGTQGLGSPQHF
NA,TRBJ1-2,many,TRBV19,TGTGCCAGTAGTATTCAAAGGAATTATGGCTACACCTTC,CASSIQRNYGYTF
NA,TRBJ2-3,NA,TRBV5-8,TGTGCCAGCAGCTTGGCCCCTAGCACAGATACGCAGTATTTT,CASSLAPSTDTQYF
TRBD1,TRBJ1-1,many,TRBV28,TGTGCTACAAGGGGGGGGACAGGCTGGAACACTGAAGCTTTCTTT,CATRGGTGWNTEAFF
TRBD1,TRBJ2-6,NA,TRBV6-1,TGTGCCAGCAGTGGGTTGACAGGGTACTCTGGGGCCAACGTCCTGACTTTC,CASSGLTGYSGANVLTF
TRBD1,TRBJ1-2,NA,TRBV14,TGTGCCAGCAGCCAGCCGGGACAGGGCTACACCTTC,CASSQPGQGYTF
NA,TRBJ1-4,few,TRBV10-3,TGTGCCATCAGTGAAGGACTTAATGAAAAACTGTTTTTT,CAISEGLNEKLFF
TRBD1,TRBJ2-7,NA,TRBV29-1,TGCAGCGTCTACGGACAGGGAAGGCCCTACGAGCAGTACTTC,CSVYGQGRPYEQYF
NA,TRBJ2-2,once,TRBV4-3,TGCGCCAGCAGCCACGGCAGCACCGCGAACACCGGGGAGCTGTTTTTT,CASSHGSTANTGELFF
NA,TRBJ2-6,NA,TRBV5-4,TGTGCCAGCAACAACGACAGATCGAGGGGGGCCAACGTCCTGACTTTC,CASNNDRSRGANVLTF
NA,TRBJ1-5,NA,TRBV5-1,TGCGCCAGCAGCTTCCGGGGGGGCGATCAGCCCCAGCATTTT,CASSFRGGDQPQHF
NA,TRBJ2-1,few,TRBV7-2,TGTGCCAGCAGTCTAGCAGGGTTTGAGCAGTTCTTC,CASSLAGFEQFF
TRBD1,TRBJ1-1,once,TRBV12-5,TGTGCTAGTGGCCGCTCGGGACAGGGGATGAACACTGAAGCTTTCTTT,CASGRSGQGMNTEAFF
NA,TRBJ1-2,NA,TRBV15,TGTGCCACCAGCAGAGATTTGAAGTATGGCTACACCTTC,CATSRDLKYGYTF
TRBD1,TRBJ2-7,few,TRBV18,TGTGCCAGCTCACCCCGGGACAGCAGCCGGGACGAGCAGTACTTC,CASSPRDSSRDEQYF
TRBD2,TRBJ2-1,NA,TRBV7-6,TGTGCCAGCAGCCCACGGACTAGCGGGAGGACGCATGAGCAGTTCTTC,CASSPRTSGRTHEQFF
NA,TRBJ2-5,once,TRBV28,TGTGCCAGCAAAATACAGGGGGGGACGACCCAGTACTTC,CASKIQGGTTQYF
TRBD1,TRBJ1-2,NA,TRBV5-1,TGCGCCAGCAGCTGGGCCGAGGGGACAGGGTATGGCTACACCTTC,CASSWAEGTGYGYTF
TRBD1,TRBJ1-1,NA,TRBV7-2,TGTGCCAGCAGCTTATCAGGGGGTGGAACTGAAGCTTTCTTT,CASSLSGGGTEAFF
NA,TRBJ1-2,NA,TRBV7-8,TGTGCCAGCAGCTCCCGGTGGGCGGTCTATGGCTACACCTTC,CASSSRWAVYGYTF
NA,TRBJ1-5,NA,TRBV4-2,TGTGCCAGCAGCCAACTAGGGTTTGAGGGGCCCCAGCATTTT,CASSQLGFEGPQHF
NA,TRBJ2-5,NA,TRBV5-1,TGCGCCAGCAGCGCCGGACAGAACCAAGAGACCCAGTACTTC,CASSAGQNQETQYF
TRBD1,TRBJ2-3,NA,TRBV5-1,TGCGCCAGCAGCTCTATGACAGGGGGAGGCACAGATACGCAGTATTTT,CASSSMTGGGTDTQYF
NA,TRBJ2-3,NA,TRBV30,TGTGCCTGGAGTGCTGGGGGAGATACGCAGTATTTT,CAWSAGGDTQYF
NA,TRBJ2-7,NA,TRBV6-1,TGTGCCAGCATGGAACCGGTCGACGAGCAGTACTTC,CASMEPVDEQYF
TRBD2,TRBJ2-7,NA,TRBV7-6,TGTGCCAGCAGCACCCGGACTAGCGGGAGATACGAGCAGTATTTC,CASSTRTSGRYEQYF
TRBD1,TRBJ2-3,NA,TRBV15,TGTGCCACCAGCAGAGGTTGGTCTACCGACAGGGACACAGATACGCAGTATTTT,CATSRGWSTDRDTDTQYF
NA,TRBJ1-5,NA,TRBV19,TGTGCCAGTAGTATAGATCTGTATAGCAATCAGCCCCAGCATTTT,CASSIDLYSNQPQHF
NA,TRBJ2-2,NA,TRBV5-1,TGCGCCAGCAGCTTGGCCCCTTATGGGTTGAACACCGGGGAGCTGTTTTTT,CASSLAPYGLNTGELFF
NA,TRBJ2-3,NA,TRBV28,TGTGCCAGCAGGACAGGGACTAGCACAGATACGCAGTATTTT,CASRTGTSTDTQYF
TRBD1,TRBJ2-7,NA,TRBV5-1,TGCGCCAGCAGCCAAGACACAGGGGCCTACGAGCAGTACTTC,CASSQDTGAYEQYF
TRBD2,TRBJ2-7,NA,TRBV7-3,TGTGCCAGCAGCCGTCTAGCGGGAGTTGACGAGCAGTACTTC,CASSRLAGVDEQYF
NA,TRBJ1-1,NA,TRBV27,TGTGCCAGCAGTCGGACAAGGGCAAGGAACACTGAAGCTTTCTTT,CASSRTRARNTEAFF
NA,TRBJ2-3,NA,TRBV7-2,TGTGCCAGCAGCTTAAGTCGCGGGCCAGATACGCAGTATTTT,CASSLSRGPDTQYF
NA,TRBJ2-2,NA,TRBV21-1,TGTGCCAGCAGACCTAGGCCGGGACTAGCGGACAAGGGGGCAAAGAGCGGGGAGCTGTTTTTT,CASRPRPGLADKGAKSGELFF
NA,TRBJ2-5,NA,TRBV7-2,TGTGCCAGCAGCTTAGTGATAGGAGAGACCCAGTACTTC,CASSLVIGETQYF
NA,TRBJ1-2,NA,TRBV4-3,TGCGCCAGCAGCCAAGATCGGTCAGGAGGCGGCTACACCTTC,CASSQDRSGGGYTF